The clone carrying this TCR beta chain was observed at least ten times. Its target is unknown. The sample belongs to a study of T-cell reconstitution after alpha-beta-depleted transplantation in children. Study-level findings and limits: Several hundred rapidly expanded clones from non-depleted graft cells reportedly supplied alpha-beta T cells about two months post-transplant.

As it was prepared, the TCRbeta library received unique molecular identifiers. TCRdb called the PCR reads again in MiXCR, with one record for every CDR3 protein. The top ten hold 27% of the sample, which has approximately 32,000 distinct CDR3 sequences, over 6.5% seen once. Per germline, CDR1 MNHEY and CDR2 SMNVEV (reference sequence). The CDR3 consists of 15 residues. V dropped 5 bases and J dropped 1 base, with 12 bases sitting between them. The chain employs TRBV27 and TRBJ2-1; D might be TRBD1 (6 bases). The origin of this receptor is a child in the first two years of life who had a stem cell transplant for acute myeloid leukemia, so the T cells may come from the graft donor. The specimen was peripheral blood, collected 60 days after TCRalphabeta/CD19-depleted stem cell transplant. Here the CDR3 reads CASSPTGSSYNEQFF. CDR3 bases: TGTGCCAGCAGTCCCACAGGGAGTTCCTACAATGAGCAGTTCTTC.